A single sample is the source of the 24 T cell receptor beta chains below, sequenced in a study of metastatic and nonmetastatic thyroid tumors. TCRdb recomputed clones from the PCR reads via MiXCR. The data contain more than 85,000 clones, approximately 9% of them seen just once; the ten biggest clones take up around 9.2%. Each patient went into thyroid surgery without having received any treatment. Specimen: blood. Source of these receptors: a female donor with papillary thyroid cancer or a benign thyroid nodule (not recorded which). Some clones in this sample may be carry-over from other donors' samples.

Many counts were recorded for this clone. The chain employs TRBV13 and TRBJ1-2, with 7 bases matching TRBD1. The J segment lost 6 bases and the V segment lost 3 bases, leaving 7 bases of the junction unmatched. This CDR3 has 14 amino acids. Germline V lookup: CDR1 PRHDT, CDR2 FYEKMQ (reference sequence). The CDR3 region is CASSFDRGQDGYTF. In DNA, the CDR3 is TGTGCCAGCAGCTTTGATAGGGGGCAGGATGGCTACACCTTC.

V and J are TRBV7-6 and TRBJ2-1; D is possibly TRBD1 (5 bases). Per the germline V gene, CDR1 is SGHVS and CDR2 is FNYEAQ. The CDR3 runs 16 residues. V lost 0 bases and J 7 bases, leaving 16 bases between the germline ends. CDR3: CASSLAPPGRQNEQFF. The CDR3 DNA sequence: TGTGCCAGCAGCTTAGCGCCGCCAGGGCGTCAGAATGAGCAGTTCTTC. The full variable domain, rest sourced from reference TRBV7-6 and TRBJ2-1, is GAGVSQSPRYKVTKRGQDVALRCDPISGHVSLYWYRQALGQGPEFLTYFNYEAQQDKSGLPNDRFSAERPEGSISTLTIQRTEQRDSAMYRCASSLAPPGRQNEQFFGPGTRLTVL.

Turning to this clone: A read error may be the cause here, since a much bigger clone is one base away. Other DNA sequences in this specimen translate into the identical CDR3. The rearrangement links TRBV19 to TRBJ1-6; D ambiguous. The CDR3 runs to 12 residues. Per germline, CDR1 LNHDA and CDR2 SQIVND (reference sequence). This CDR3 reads CASSPYNSPLHF. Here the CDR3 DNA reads TGCGCCAGTAGCCCATATAATTCACCCCTCCACTTT.

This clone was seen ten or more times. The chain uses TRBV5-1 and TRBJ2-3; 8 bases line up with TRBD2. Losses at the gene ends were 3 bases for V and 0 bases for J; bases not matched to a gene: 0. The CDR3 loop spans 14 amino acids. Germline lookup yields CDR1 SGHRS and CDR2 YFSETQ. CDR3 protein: CASSSSGSTDTQYF. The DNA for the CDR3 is TGCGCCAGCAGCTCTAGCGGGAGCACAGATACGCAGTATTTT.

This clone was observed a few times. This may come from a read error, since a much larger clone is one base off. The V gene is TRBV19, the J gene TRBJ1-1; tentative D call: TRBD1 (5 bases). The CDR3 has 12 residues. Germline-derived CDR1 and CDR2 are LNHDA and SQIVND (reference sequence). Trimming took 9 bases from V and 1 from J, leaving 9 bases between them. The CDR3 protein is CARGGANTEAFF. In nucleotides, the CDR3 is TGTGCCAGGGGGGGAGCGAACACTGAAGCTTTCTTT.

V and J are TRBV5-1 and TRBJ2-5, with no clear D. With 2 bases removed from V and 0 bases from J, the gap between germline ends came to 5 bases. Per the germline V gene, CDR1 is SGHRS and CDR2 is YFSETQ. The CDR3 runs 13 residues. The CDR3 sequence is CASSLSNQETQYF. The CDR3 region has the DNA TGCGCCAGCAGCTTAAGCAACCAAGAGACCCAGTACTTC.

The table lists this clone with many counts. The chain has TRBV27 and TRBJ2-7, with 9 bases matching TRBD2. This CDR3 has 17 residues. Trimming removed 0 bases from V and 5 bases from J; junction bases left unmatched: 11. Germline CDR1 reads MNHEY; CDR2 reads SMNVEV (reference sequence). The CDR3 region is CASSLSPPLAGTNEQYF. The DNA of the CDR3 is TGTGCCAGCAGTTTATCGCCCCCCCTAGCGGGGACAAACGAGCAGTACTTC.

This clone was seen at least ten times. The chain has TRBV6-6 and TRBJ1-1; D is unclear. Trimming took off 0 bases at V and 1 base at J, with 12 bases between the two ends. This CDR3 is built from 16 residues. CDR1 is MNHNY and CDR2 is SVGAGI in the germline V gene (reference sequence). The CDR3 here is CASSYSRWQANTEAFF. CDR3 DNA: TGTGCCAGCAGTTACTCGAGGTGGCAAGCGAACACTGAAGCTTTCTTT.

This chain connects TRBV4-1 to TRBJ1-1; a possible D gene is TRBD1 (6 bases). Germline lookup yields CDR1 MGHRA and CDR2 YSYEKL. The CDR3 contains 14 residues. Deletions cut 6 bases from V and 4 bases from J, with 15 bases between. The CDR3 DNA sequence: TGCGCCAGCAGTCTAAACAGGGAGAGCACTGAAGCTTTCTTT. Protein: CASSLNRESTEAFF.

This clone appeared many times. CDR3 sequence (DNA): TGTGCCAGTACTTACGGGAGTCTAAAGGGAGATACGCAGTATTTT. It translates to CASTYGSLKGDTQYF. The V gene is TRBV19, the J gene TRBJ2-3, with D perhaps matching TRBD2 (6 bases). This CDR3 contains 15 residues. Between the trimmed V and J ends, which lost 7 bases and 5 bases, there was a span of 19 bases. The germline V gene encodes CDR1 LNHDA and CDR2 SQIVND (reference sequence).

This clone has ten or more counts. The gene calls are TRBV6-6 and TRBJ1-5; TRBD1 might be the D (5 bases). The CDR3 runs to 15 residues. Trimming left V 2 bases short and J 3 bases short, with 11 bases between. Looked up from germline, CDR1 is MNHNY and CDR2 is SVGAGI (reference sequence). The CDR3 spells CASSYRQGINQPQHF. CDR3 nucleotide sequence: TGTGCCAGCAGTTACCGGCAGGGTATCAATCAGCCCCAGCATTTT.

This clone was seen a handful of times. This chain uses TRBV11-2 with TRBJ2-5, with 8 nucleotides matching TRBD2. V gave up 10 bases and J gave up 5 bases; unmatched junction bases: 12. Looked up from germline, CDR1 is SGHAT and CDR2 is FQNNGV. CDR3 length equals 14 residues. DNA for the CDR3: TGTGCCAACTCACCTAGCGGGCGGGGCGAGACCCAGTACTTC. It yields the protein CANSPSGRGETQYF.

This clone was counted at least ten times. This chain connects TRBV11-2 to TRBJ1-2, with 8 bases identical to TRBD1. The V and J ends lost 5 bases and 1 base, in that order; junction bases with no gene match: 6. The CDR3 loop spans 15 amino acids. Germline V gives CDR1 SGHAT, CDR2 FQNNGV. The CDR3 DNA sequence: TGTGCCAGCAGCCGAACCAGGGGGCGTAACTATGGCTACACCTTC. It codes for CASSRTRGRNYGYTF.

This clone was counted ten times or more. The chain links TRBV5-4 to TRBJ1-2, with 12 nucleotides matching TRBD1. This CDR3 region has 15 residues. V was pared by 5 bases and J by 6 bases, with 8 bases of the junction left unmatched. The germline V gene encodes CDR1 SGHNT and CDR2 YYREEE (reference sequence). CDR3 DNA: TGTGCCAGCAGTTGGAGAGGGACAGGGGGCGATGGCTACACCTTC. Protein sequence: CASSWRGTGGDGYTF.

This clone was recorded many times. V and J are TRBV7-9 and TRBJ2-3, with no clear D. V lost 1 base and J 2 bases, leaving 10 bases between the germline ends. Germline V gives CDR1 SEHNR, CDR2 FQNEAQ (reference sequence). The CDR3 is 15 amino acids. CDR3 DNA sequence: TGTGCCAGCAGCTTAGGTCAGATAATCACAGATACGCAGTATTTT. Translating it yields CASSLGQIITDTQYF.

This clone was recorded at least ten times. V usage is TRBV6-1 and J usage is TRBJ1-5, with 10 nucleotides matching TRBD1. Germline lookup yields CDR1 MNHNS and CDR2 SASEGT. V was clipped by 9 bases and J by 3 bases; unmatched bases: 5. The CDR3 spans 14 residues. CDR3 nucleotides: TGTGCCAGTTCCGGGACAGGGGTCAATCAGCCCCAGCATTTT. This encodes CASSGTGVNQPQHF.

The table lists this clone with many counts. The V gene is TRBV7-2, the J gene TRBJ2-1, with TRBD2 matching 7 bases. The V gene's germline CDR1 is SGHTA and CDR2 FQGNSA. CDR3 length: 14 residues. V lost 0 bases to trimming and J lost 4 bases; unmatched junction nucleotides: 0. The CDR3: CASSLAGGYNEQFF. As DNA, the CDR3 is TGTGCCAGCAGCTTAGCGGGGGGGTACAATGAGCAGTTCTTC.

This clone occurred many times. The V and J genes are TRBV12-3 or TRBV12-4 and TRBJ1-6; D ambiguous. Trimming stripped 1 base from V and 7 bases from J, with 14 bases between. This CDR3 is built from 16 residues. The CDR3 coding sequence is TGTGCCAGCAGTTTAGAGGTTCGGGGTGGAAATTCACCCCTCCACTTT. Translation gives CASSLEVRGGNSPLHF.

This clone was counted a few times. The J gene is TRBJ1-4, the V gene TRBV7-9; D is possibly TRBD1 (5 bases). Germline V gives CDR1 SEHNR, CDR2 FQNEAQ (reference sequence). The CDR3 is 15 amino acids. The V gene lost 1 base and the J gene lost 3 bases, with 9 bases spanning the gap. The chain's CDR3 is CASSLGAGPNEKLFF. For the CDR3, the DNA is TGTGCCAGCAGCTTAGGAGCAGGGCCTAATGAAAAACTGTTTTTT.

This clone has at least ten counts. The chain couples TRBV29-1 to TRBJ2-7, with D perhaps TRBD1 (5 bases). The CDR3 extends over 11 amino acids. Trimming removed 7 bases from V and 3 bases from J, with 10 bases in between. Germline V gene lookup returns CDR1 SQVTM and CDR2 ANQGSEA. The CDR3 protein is CSATDVYEQYF. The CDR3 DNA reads TGCAGCGCGACAGACGTCTACGAGCAGTACTTC.

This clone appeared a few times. As DNA, the CDR3 is TGTGCCAGCAGCTTCTATGGGCGTGAGCAGTTCTTC. The encoded protein is CASSFYGREQFF. The V and J genes are TRBV7-3 and TRBJ2-1; the D is unclear. Germline CDR1 is SGHTA and CDR2 is FQGTGA. The ends were cut back, 3 bases at V and 9 bases at J, with 9 bases in the middle. The CDR3 runs 12 residues.

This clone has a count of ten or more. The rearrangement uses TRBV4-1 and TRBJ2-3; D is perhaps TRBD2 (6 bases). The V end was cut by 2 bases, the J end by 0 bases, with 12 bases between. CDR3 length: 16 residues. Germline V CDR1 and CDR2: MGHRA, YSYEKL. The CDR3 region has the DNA TGCGCCAGCAGCCAACTCCGCGCGGGGAGCACAGATACGCAGTATTTT. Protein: CASSQLRAGSTDTQYF.

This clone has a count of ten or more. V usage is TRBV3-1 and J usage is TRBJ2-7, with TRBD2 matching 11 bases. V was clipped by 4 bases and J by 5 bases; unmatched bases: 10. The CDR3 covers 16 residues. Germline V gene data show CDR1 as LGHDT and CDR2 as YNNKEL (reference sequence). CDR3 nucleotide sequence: TGTGCCAGCAGCCCATCGACCCTAGCGGGGGGTAACGAGCAGTACTTC. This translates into CASSPSTLAGGNEQYF.

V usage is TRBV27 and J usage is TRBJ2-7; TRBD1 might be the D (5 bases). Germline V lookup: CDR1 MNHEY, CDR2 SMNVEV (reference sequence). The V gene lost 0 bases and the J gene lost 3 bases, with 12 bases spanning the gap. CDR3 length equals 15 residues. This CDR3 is CASSLSGLNHYEQYF. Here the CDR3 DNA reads TGTGCCAGCAGTTTATCGGGGCTTAACCACTACGAGCAGTACTTC.